This is a list of T cell receptor beta chains from one sample in a study of PD-1 blockade in classical Hodgkin lymphoma. Using immunoSEQ multiplex PCR, the repertoire was profiled, and TCRdb retains in-frame clones only, with some absent. The sample includes fewer than 100,000 clones, roughly 90% seen only once; the top ten take 2.8%. This specimen consisted of peripheral blood mononuclear cells (PBMCs), obtained at baseline. The receptors were sampled from a human donor with classical Hodgkin lymphoma. Both conserved end residues are part of each CDR3. The D gene is left open where the match is weak.

D: -
V: TRBV10-3
J: TRBJ1-5
CDR3: CATQEWSNQPQHF

D: -
V: TRBV18
J: TRBJ1-1
CDR3: CASSPTSEENTEAFF

D: -
V: TRBV2
J: TRBJ1-4
CDR3: CASNFRVPDEKLFF

D: -
V: TRBV6-6
J: TRBJ1-4
CDR3: CASMGGLREKLFF

D: -
V: TRBV2
J: TRBJ2-1
CDR3: CASRALGEQFF

D: -
V: TRBV5-4
J: TRBJ1-1
CDR3: CASSFRQDHEAFF

D: TRBD2
V: TRBV28
J: TRBJ2-5
CDR3: CASKFLGGGQETQYF

D: -
V: TRBV25-1
J: TRBJ1-2
CDR3: CASSEGGSGEYTF

D: -
V: TRBV9
J: TRBJ2-3
CDR3: CASSSRALGTQYF

D: -
V: TRBV7-2
J: TRBJ2-1
CDR3: CASRASVSSYNEQFF

D: -
V: TRBV5-4
J: TRBJ1-5
CDR3: CASSLLGQPQHF

D: -
V: TRBV5-1
J: TRBJ1-1
CDR3: CASSVTANTEAFF

D: TRBD1
V: TRBV30
J: TRBJ1-6
CDR3: CAWTLGQGNSPLHF

D: -
V: TRBV4-1
J: TRBJ1-5
CDR3: CASSQDSPGAARYQPQHF

D: TRBD2
V: TRBV19
J: TRBJ2-1
CDR3: CASSIAPSGSSYNEQFF

D: -
V: TRBV6-1
J: TRBJ1-2
CDR3: CASSAAVNYGYTF

D: TRBD1
V: TRBV28
J: TRBJ2-2
CDR3: CASRSEDRRNTGELFF

D: -
V: TRBV20-1
J: TRBJ1-2
CDR3: CSATRQAAYTF

D: TRBD2
V: TRBV18
J: TRBJ2-3
CDR3: CASSPRASGSRDTQYF

D: -
V: TRBV7-8
J: TRBJ2-3
CDR3: CASGRMGEQYF

D: -
V: TRBV7-2
J: TRBJ1-1
CDR3: CASSTRQANTEAFF

D: -
V: TRBV14
J: TRBJ2-1
CDR3: CASSPVPSGANEQFF

D: -
V: TRBV2
J: TRBJ2-1
CDR3: CASRRGTYNEQFF

D: -
V: TRBV6-1
J: TRBJ2-3
CDR3: CASPAVGDTQYF

D: -
V: TRBV7-9
J: TRBJ1-2
CDR3: CASSLSAGNYGYTF

D: -
V: TRBV6-5
J: TRBJ1-1
CDR3: CASSPRGNTEAFF

D: -
V: TRBV7-9
J: TRBJ2-7
CDR3: CASSLPYEERYEQYF

D: -
V: TRBV19
J: TRBJ2-1
CDR3: CASTADYNEQFF

D: -
V: TRBV4-1
J: TRBJ1-2
CDR3: CASSQDGAGGAGGYTF

D: -
V: TRBV29-1
J: TRBJ2-7
CDR3: CSVVAVSYEQYF

D: TRBD1
V: TRBV19
J: TRBJ1-5
CDR3: CASSGTGLGNQPQHF

D: -
V: TRBV11-2
J: TRBJ1-2
CDR3: CASSSSQRRRYTF

D: TRBD1
V: TRBV6-1
J: TRBJ2-7
CDR3: CASSELWAGGNYEQYF

D: -
V: TRBV30
J: TRBJ1-1
CDR3: CAWSVIGRGNTEAFF

D: -
V: TRBV10-2
J: TRBJ1-1
CDR3: CASSESGGNTEAFF

D: -
V: TRBV4-1
J: TRBJ1-2
CDR3: CASSQDTEGYTF

D: -
V: TRBV6-5
J: TRBJ2-7
CDR3: CASSLGAEQYF

D: -
V: TRBV28
J: TRBJ1-1
CDR3: CASSLDEVTEAFF

D: TRBD1
V: TRBV19
J: TRBJ1-5
CDR3: CASSIWGQGTQPQHF

D: -
V: TRBV5-6
J: TRBJ1-5
CDR3: CASSFRWASNQPQHF

D: -
V: TRBV6-5
J: TRBJ1-2
CDR3: CASSSGEIYGYTF